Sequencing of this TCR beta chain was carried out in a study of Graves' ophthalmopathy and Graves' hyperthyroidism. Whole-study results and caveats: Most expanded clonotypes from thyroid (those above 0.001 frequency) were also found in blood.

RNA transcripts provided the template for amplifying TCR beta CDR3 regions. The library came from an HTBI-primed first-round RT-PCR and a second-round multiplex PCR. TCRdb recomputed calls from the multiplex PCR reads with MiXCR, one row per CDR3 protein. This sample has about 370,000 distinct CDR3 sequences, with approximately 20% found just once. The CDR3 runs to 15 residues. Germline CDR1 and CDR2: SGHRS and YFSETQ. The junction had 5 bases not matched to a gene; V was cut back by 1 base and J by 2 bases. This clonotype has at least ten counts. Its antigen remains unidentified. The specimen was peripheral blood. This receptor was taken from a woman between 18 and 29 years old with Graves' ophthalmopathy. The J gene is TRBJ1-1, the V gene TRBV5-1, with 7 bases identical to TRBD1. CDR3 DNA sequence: TGCGCCAGCAGCTTGACGACAGGGCGTAACACTGAAGCTTTCTTT. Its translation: CASSLTTGRNTEAFF. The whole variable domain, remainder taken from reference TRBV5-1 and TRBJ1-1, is KAGVTQTPRYLIKTRGQQVTLSCSPISGHRSVSWYQQTPGQGLQFLFEYFSETQRNKGNFPGRFSGRQFSNSRSEMNVSTLELGDSALYLCASSLTTGRNTEAFFGQGTRLTVV.